These 30 T cell receptor beta chains share one sample of origin, sequenced in a study of cytomegalovirus exposure and HLA in healthy donors. Both 60 Vbeta primers and 13 Jbeta primers went into the PCR. Data came from immunoSEQ multiplex PCR; TCRdb stores just in-frame clones and leaves some out. The listing records about 150,000 clones. The sequenced material came from PBMCs. Receptors were obtained from a woman between 50 and 59 years old in good health and CMV-seronegative.

The chain is built from TRBV7-9 and TRBJ2-7, with D possibly being TRBD2 (5 bases). The CDR3 consists of 13 residues. The germline V and J ends were trimmed by 1 base and 2 bases, with 6 bases remaining between them. CDR1 and CDR2 (germline): SEHNR, FQNEAQ (reference sequence). This CDR3 reads CASSLDGTYEQYF. CDR3 DNA sequence: TGTGCCAGCAGCTTAGACGGGACCTACGAGCAGTACTTC.

The V and J genes are TRBV5-4 and TRBJ2-7; 9 nucleotides agree with TRBD1. V shed 4 bases, J shed 2 bases, and the junction held 10 bases outside the gene matches. CDR1 is SGHNT, CDR2 YYREEE, per germline (reference sequence). This CDR3 contains 16 residues. CDR3 in DNA: TGTGCCAGCAGCAAAAAAAGGACAGGGGATACCTACGAGCAGTACTTC. Its protein is CASSKKRTGDTYEQYF.

The genes are TRBV7-9 and TRBJ2-3; 7 bases are shared with TRBD1. CDR1 and CDR2 from the germline V gene are SEHNR and FQNEAQ (reference sequence). The CDR3 consists of 13 residues. With 5 bases clipped from V and 4 bases from J, the junction kept 3 bases outside the gene matches. CDR3 sequence reads: CASSATGADTQYF. CDR3 bases: TGTGCCAGCAGCGCCACAGGGGCAGATACGCAGTATTTT.

CDR3 in DNA: TGTGCCAGCAGTCTCCTACAGGTTCCGACCCCTGGCTACACCTTC. Translating it yields CASSLLQVPTPGYTF. The V call is TRBV28, the J call TRBJ1-2; D perhaps matches TRBD1 (5 bases). The V gene lost 5 bases and the J gene lost 7 bases, with 20 bases spanning the gap. The germline V gene encodes CDR1 MDHEN and CDR2 SYDVKM. This CDR3 has 15 residues.

The rearrangement links TRBV7-2 to TRBJ2-1; 8 nucleotides agree with TRBD2. CDR1 and CDR2 from the germline V gene are SGHTA and FQGNSA. The CDR3 length is 14 residues. V gave up 6 bases and J gave up 6 bases; unmatched junction bases: 7. The CDR3 loop is CASSRPGGANEQFF. For the CDR3, the DNA is TGTGCCAGCAGTCGCCCCGGGGGGGCCAATGAGCAGTTCTTC.

The V call is TRBV7-6, the J call TRBJ2-1; 13 bases align to TRBD2. The CDR3 spans 16 residues. J was trimmed by 8 bases and V by 8 bases; bases with no gene match: 12. Germline CDR1 and CDR2: SGHVS and FNYEAQ. CDR3 amino acids: CASEGQGTSGVYEQFF. In DNA form, the CDR3 reads TGTGCCAGCGAGGGACAGGGGACTAGCGGGGTCTATGAGCAGTTCTTC.

The chain employs TRBV5-1 and TRBJ2-5; TRBD1 might be the D (5 bases). CDR3 length: 13 amino acids. Germline V gene sequence: CDR1 SGHRS, CDR2 YFSETQ. V was shortened by 0 bases and J by 5 bases, with 8 bases between the two germline ends. CDR3 DNA: TGCGCCAGCAGCTTGGCCAGGGCCGAGACCCAGTACTTC. Amino acid sequence: CASSLARAETQYF.

This chain links TRBV7-9 with TRBJ2-1, with 10 bases identical to TRBD2. The germline CDR1 and CDR2 sequences are SEHNR and FQNEAQ (reference sequence). CDR3 length: 14 amino acids. With V trimmed by 5 bases and J by 6 bases, 4 bases remained unmatched. In DNA, the CDR3 is TGTGCCAGCAGCCCCCGGACTAGCGGCAATGAGCAGTTCTTC. This translates into CASSPRTSGNEQFF.

The gene calls are TRBV28 and TRBJ1-1; D is uncertain. Germline V gene lookup returns CDR1 MDHEN and CDR2 SYDVKM. The CDR3 runs 14 residues. The V end lost 2 bases, the J end lost 0 bases, and 7 bases lay between the germline ends. CDR3 DNA: TGTGCCAGCAGTTTAGGACTGATGAACACTGAAGCTTTCTTT. It specifies CASSLGLMNTEAFF.

The V call is TRBV7-9, the J call TRBJ1-4; 9 bases are shared with TRBD1. The germline V gene encodes CDR1 SEHNR and CDR2 FQNEAQ (reference sequence). Trimming removed 5 bases from V and 5 bases from J; junction bases left unmatched: 6. The CDR3 sequence is 15 residues long. CDR3: CASSPSDRGNEKLFF. In DNA, the CDR3 is TGTGCCAGCAGCCCATCGGACAGGGGAAATGAAAAACTGTTTTTT. The whole variable domain, remainder taken from reference TRBV7-9 and TRBJ1-4, is DTGVSQNPRHKITKRGQNVTFRCDPISEHNRLYWYRQTLGQGPEFLTYFQNEAQLEKSRLLSDRFSAERPKGSFSTLEIQRTEQGDSAMYLCASSPSDRGNEKLFFGSGTQLSVL.

The genes are TRBV4-3 and TRBJ2-5, with a possible D match to TRBD2 (6 bases). Germline loops: CDR1 LGHNA, CDR2 YSLEER. V was trimmed by 5 bases and J by 5 bases, leaving 18 bases between them. The CDR3 sequence is 15 residues long. The CDR3 is CASSARDSKAETQYF. The DNA of the CDR3 is TGCGCCAGCAGCGCCCGGGACTCCAAGGCGGAGACCCAGTACTTC.

V is TRBV29-1 and J is TRBJ1-2; TRBD1 might be the D (6 bases). This CDR3 is built from 17 residues. Germline V CDR1 and CDR2: SQVTM, ANQGSEA. The V end was cut by 4 bases, the J end by 1 base, with 22 bases between. The CDR3 loop reads CSVVQGDMAGINYGYTF. The CDR3 nucleotides are TGCAGCGTTGTCCAAGGGGACATGGCTGGTATTAACTATGGCTACACCTTC. The whole variable domain, filled in from reference TRBV29-1 and TRBJ1-2, reads SAVISQKPSRDICQRGTSLTIQCQVDSQVTMMFWYRQQPGQSLTLIATANQGSEATYESGFVIDKFPISRPNLTFSTLTVSNMSPEDSSIYLCSVVQGDMAGINYGYTFGSGTRLTVV.

The genes are TRBV19 and TRBJ2-6, with TRBD2 matching over 7 bases. This CDR3 is built from 14 residues. V dropped 11 bases and J dropped 0; count of bases not matched to a gene: 4. Germline V gives CDR1 LNHDA, CDR2 SQIVND (reference sequence). The CDR3 spells CAGRTSSGANVLTF. Here the CDR3 DNA reads TGTGCCGGCCGGACTAGCTCTGGGGCCAACGTCCTGACTTTC.

The chain combines TRBV6-6 with TRBJ1-2, with 7 bases identical to TRBD1. V lost 11 bases, J lost 8 bases, and 17 bases stayed unmatched. Germline V CDR1 and CDR2: MNHNY, SVGAGI (reference sequence). CDR3 length equals 14 residues. CDR3 amino acids: CAGRPGQSGSGYTF. The CDR3 coding sequence is TGTGCCGGTCGCCCGGGACAGTCAGGATCCGGCTACACCTTC.

The CDR3 here is CASSLAGLAASGDTQYF. The CDR3, as DNA: TGCGCCAGCAGCTTGGCCGGACTAGCAGCCTCCGGAGATACGCAGTATTTT. The genes are TRBV5-1 and TRBJ2-3; 8 bases agree with TRBD2. The germline V gene encodes CDR1 SGHRS and CDR2 YFSETQ. The CDR3 is 17 amino acids. V was pared by 0 bases and J by 5 bases, with 11 bases of the junction left unmatched.

The rearrangement uses TRBV9 and TRBJ1-1, with D hard to call. CDR1 and CDR2 from the germline V gene are SGDLS and YYNGEE. The V gene lost 4 bases and the J gene lost 1 base, with 8 bases spanning the gap. The CDR3 is 13 residues long. CDR3 nucleotides: TGTGCCAGCAGCTTTACAGCGAACACTGAAGCTTTCTTT. It encodes CASSFTANTEAFF.

The V and J genes are TRBV18 and TRBJ2-5, with 10 bases lining up with TRBD1. The trim removed 6 bases at V and 4 bases at J, leaving 5 bases unmatched. CDR1 and CDR2 from the germline V gene are KGHSH and LQKENI. This CDR3 spans 14 amino acids. CDR3 sequence reads: CASSPDRGGETQYF. The CDR3 nucleotides read TGTGCCAGCTCCCCGGACAGGGGGGGAGAGACCCAGTACTTC.

The rearrangement links TRBV28 to TRBJ2-3; D might be TRBD2 (5 bases). This CDR3 spans 15 amino acids. From germline, CDR1 is MDHEN and CDR2 SYDVKM. V was shortened by 5 bases and J by 1 base, with 13 bases between the two germline ends. This CDR3 is CASSHLLRGTDTQYF. The CDR3 nucleotides are TGTGCCAGCAGTCACCTTTTGCGGGGCACAGATACGCAGTATTTT.

The V and J genes are TRBV6-1 and TRBJ2-3, with 11 bases fitting TRBD2. With 3 bases clipped from V and 6 bases from J, the junction kept 14 bases outside the gene matches. The CDR3 is 18 residues long. Germline-derived CDR1 and CDR2 are MNHNS and SASEGT. CDR3 residues: CASSEGPGLAGGRDTQYF. In DNA, the CDR3 is TGTGCCAGCAGTGAGGGACCCGGGCTAGCGGGAGGAAGGGATACGCAGTATTTT.

This chain uses TRBV7-2 with TRBJ2-3; 8 bases are shared with TRBD1. This CDR3 region has 14 residues. CDR1 is SGHTA, CDR2 FQGNSA, per germline. V shed 4 bases, J shed 2 bases, and the junction held 2 bases outside the gene matches. In nucleotides, the CDR3 is TGTGCCAGCAGCTCGACAGGGGTCACAGATACGCAGTATTTT. It translates to CASSSTGVTDTQYF.

The chain combines TRBV5-1 with TRBJ1-1; 9 bases map to TRBD1. The V segment lost 6 bases and the J segment 4 bases; nucleotides outside the gene matches: 7. Looked up from germline, CDR1 is SGHRS and CDR2 is YFSETQ. This CDR3 is 14 amino acids long. CDR3 in DNA: TGCGCCAGCACAACAGGGGGCGCGAGCACTGAAGCTTTCTTT. This encodes CASTTGGASTEAFF.

The chain uses TRBV5-1 and TRBJ2-2; TRBD1 might be the D (5 bases). Germline values: CDR1 SGHRS, CDR2 YFSETQ. This CDR3 is 13 amino acids long. V was pared by 4 bases and J by 5 bases, with 9 bases between. CDR3 in DNA: TGCGCCAGCAGCCTAGGGGTTACCGGGGAGCTGTTTTTT. Residues: CASSLGVTGELFF.

J is TRBJ1-5 and V is TRBV5-7; D not certain. TRBV5-7 is an ORF, and what it does is uncertain. The CDR3 is made up of 15 amino acids. V lost 0 bases and J lost 11, with 18 bases in between. The CDR3 DNA reads TGTGCCAGCAGCTTGGAAGGGCCCGTAGCGGGGACCCAGCATTTT. It encodes CASSLEGPVAGTQHF.

The chain combines TRBV15 with TRBJ2-3, with TRBD1 identical over 7 bases. CDR1 LNHNV and CDR2 YYDKDF come from the germline V gene (reference sequence). V trimming: 4 bases; J trimming: 4 bases; junction bases outside the gene matches: 5. This CDR3 contains 14 residues. CDR3 bases: TGTGCCACCAGCATACGGACAGGCGCAGATACGCAGTATTTT. Its translation: CATSIRTGADTQYF. The variable domain in full, with the rest retrieved from reference TRBV15 and TRBJ2-3, is DAMVIQNPRYQVTQFGKPVTLSCSQTLNHNVMYWYQQKSSQAPKLLFHYYDKDFNNEADTPDNFQSRRPNTSFCFLDIRSPGLGDTAMYLCATSIRTGADTQYFGPGTRLTVL.

The rearrangement joins TRBV19 to TRBJ1-1; D is unclear. Germline V CDR1 and CDR2: LNHDA, SQIVND (reference sequence). V lost 6 bases and J 3 bases, leaving 8 bases between the germline ends. This CDR3 has 12 amino acids. The DNA of the CDR3 is TGTGCCAGTAGCCTCCGGGACACTGAAGCTTTCTTT. Its translation is CASSLRDTEAFF.

The chain employs TRBV9 and TRBJ1-1; a weak D match, TRBD1 (6 bases). The germline V gene encodes CDR1 SGDLS and CDR2 YYNGEE. With 0 bases removed from V and 3 bases from J, the gap between germline ends came to 9 bases. CDR3 size: 14 residues. This chain's CDR3 is CASSVVGQYTEAFF. The CDR3 DNA sequence: TGTGCCAGCAGCGTAGTCGGACAGTACACTGAAGCTTTCTTT.

The chain links TRBV19 to TRBJ2-1; 8 bases agree with TRBD2. The CDR3 is 14 residues long. CDR1 is LNHDA and CDR2 is SQIVND in the germline V gene (reference sequence). V lost 5 bases, J lost 4 bases, and 4 bases stayed unmatched. The CDR3 DNA follows: TGTGCCAGTAGTTTGCGGGGGGATTACAATGAGCAGTTCTTC. Its protein product is CASSLRGDYNEQFF.

This chain connects TRBV30 to TRBJ2-5; 11 bases map to TRBD2. CDR3 size: 13 residues. Germline V gene data show CDR1 as GTSNPN and CDR2 as SVGIG (reference sequence). Trimming cost V 3 bases and J 4 bases; bases outside gene matches: 1. The CDR3 DNA reads as TGTGCCTGGAGACTAGCGGGGGCAGAGACCCAGTACTTC. Amino acid sequence: CAWRLAGAETQYF. The full variable domain, rest sourced from reference TRBV30 and TRBJ2-5, is SQTIHQWPATLVQPVGSPLSLECTVEGTSNPNLYWYRQAAGRGLQLLFYSVGIGQISSEVPQNLSASRPQDRQFILSSKKLLLSDSGFYLCAWRLAGAETQYFGPGTRLLVL.

V is TRBV30 and J is TRBJ1-5; weak D call: TRBD1 (5 bases). Germline assignment: CDR1 GTSNPN and CDR2 SVGIG (reference sequence). Trimming pared 2 bases from V and 0 bases from J, leaving 11 bases between. This CDR3 is built from 15 residues. The CDR3 DNA reads TGTGCCTGGAGTCCCGACAGATTTAGCAATCAGCCCCAGCATTTT. This translates into CAWSPDRFSNQPQHF.

The V gene is TRBV20-1, the J gene TRBJ2-3; the D gene is possibly TRBD1 (6 bases). CDR3 length equals 11 residues. Germline values: CDR1 DFQATT, CDR2 SNEGSKA (reference sequence). V dropped 7 bases and J dropped 1 base, with 6 bases sitting between them. The CDR3 DNA reads as TGCAGTGGGGGGCGCACAGATACGCAGTATTTT. Its protein product is CSGGRTDTQYF.